These T cell receptor beta chains were read from a single sample in a study of T cell responses to AZD1222 COVID-19 vaccine. Clones were read by immunoSEQ multiplex PCR, and TCRdb kept only the in-frame ones, dropping some. The data show about 110,000 clones, roughly 90% seen once. The specimen comprised peripheral blood, sampled 28 days after the second AZD1222 dose. Receptor source: an adult who received the AZD1222 COVID-19 vaccine. CDR3s include the opening cysteine and the closing phenylalanine or tryptophan. Clone size is not always given. Where it is, it says once, few, many or a class for expanded clones.

v_call	j_call	clone_size	cdr3_aa
TRBV5-1	TRBJ1-1	few	CASRGGLPGSGLEAFF
TRBV3-1/TRBV3-2	TRBJ1-2	NA	CASSSGAPHGYTF
TRBV7-9	TRBJ1-1	NA	CASRALSGRGQGKTEAFF
TRBV7-9	TRBJ2-1	few	CASSLQYNEQFF
TRBV25-1	TRBJ2-1	NA	CASRTGLTGQFF
TRBV24-1	TRBJ1-2	NA	CATSDPGTGQNYGYTF
TRBV18	TRBJ1-1	NA	CASSPGQGTNTEAFF
TRBV24-1	TRBJ2-3	once	CATSDLGTGLDTQYF
TRBV29-1	TRBJ1-5	NA	CSVSAGAGVNQPQHF
TRBV9	TRBJ1-6	once	CASSVQGLNSPLHF
TRBV29-1	TRBJ2-5	NA	CSAAQFEQETQYF
TRBV6-5	TRBJ2-1	few	CASRDTRSIYNEQFF
TRBV6-5	TRBJ2-7	NA	CASILDRGGEQYF
TRBV9	TRBJ1-3	few	CASSLTGGSGNTIYF
TRBV11-3	TRBJ2-1	NA	CASSLEDNEQFF
TRBV11-2	TRBJ2-1	NA	CASSFPPYNEQFF
TRBV28	TRBJ1-2	NA	CASSLARRGYTF
TRBV11-3	TRBJ1-2	NA	CASSPPFPTGGYVYGYTF
TRBV5-6	TRBJ2-5	NA	CASSWRGSGVWYQETQYF
TRBV3-1/TRBV3-2	TRBJ1-1	few	CASRLEGTEAFF
TRBV7-9	TRBJ2-2	NA	CASSPALGQNTGELFF
TRBV5-1	TRBJ2-4	NA	CASSLVQGSNIQYF
TRBV6-5	TRBJ2-7	NA	CASSSGQGAPYEQYF
TRBV6-5	TRBJ2-6	NA	CASKGSGANVLTF
TRBV11-3	TRBJ2-3	NA	CASSFTGVGTDTQYF
TRBV5-1	TRBJ1-1	NA	CASSLAANTEAFF
TRBV5-1	TRBJ2-1	NA	CASSLGFGKGNEQFF
TRBV19	TRBJ1-5	NA	CASSPIRVWSNQPQHF
TRBV11-3	TRBJ1-2	NA	CASSLKQYWGYTF
TRBV5-1	TRBJ1-6	NA	CASSLTSSPLHF
TRBV9	TRBJ2-2	NA	CASSVDAGNTGELFF
TRBV27	TRBJ1-2	NA	CASRYSLYGYTF
TRBV3-1/TRBV3-2	TRBJ1-1	NA	CASSQGVNTEAFF
TRBV12-3/TRBV12-4	TRBJ1-1	NA	CASSPPGATEAFF
TRBV15	TRBJ1-1	NA	CATSTPSSGGRGTEAFF